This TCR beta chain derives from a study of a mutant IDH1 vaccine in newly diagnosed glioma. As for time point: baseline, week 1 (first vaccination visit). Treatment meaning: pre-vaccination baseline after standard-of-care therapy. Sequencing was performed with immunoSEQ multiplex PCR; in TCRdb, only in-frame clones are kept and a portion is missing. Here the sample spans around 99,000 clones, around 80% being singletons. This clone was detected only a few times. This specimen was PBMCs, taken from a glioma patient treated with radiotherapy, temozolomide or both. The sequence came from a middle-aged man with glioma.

CDR3 protein: CASSRQGEGGYTF. The CDR3 nucleotides are TGTGCCAGTAGTCGACAGGGGGAAGGTGGCTACACCTTC. The V gene is TRBV19, the J gene TRBJ1-2; the match to TRBD1 covers 9 bases. Trimming at V came to 5 bases and at J to 7 bases, leaving 5 bases not matched to a gene. CDR1 and CDR2 (germline): LNHDA, SQIVND (reference sequence). The CDR3 is made up of 13 amino acids. Based on the CDR3 plus reference TRBV19 and TRBJ1-2, the full variable domain is DGGITQSPKYLFRKEGQNVTLSCEQNLNHDAMYWYRQDPGQGLRLIYYSQIVNDFQKGDIAEGYSVSREKKESFPLTVTSAQKNPTAFYLCASSRQGEGGYTFGSGTRLTVV.